This entry lists 26 T cell receptor beta chains sequenced from one sample in a study of cytomegalovirus exposure and HLA in healthy donors. The PCR made use of 60 Vbeta and 13 Jbeta primers. Using immunoSEQ multiplex PCR, the repertoire was profiled, and TCRdb retains in-frame clones only, with some absent. Of about 140,000 clones in the sample, around four fifths were seen once. The material sequenced was PBMCs. These receptor sequences come from a boy between 2 and 10 years old in good health and CMV-seronegative.

The rearrangement joins TRBV2 to TRBJ2-7; 10 bases fit TRBD1. The CDR3 spans 13 residues. Germline V CDR1 and CDR2: SNHLY, FYNNEI. V dropped 8 bases and J dropped 5; count of bases not matched to a gene: 6. CDR3 in DNA: TGTGCCAGCGAAGGGACAGGGGTCAACGAGCAGTACTTC. This translates into CASEGTGVNEQYF.

This chain joins TRBV6-1 and TRBJ1-1; 7 bases fit TRBD1. Germline loops: CDR1 MNHNS, CDR2 SASEGT. The CDR3 is 14 amino acids. The trim removed 5 bases at V and 11 bases at J, leaving 14 bases unmatched. The CDR3 sequence: CASSYYAETGRAFF. The CDR3 nucleotides are TGTGCCAGCAGTTATTACGCTGAGACAGGGCGGGCTTTCTTT.

J is TRBJ2-3 and V is TRBV18; 7 nucleotides line up with TRBD2. This CDR3 has 17 residues. Trimming took 3 bases from V and 0 from J; bases not matched to a gene: 9. Germline V gene lookup returns CDR1 KGHSH and CDR2 LQKENI. The CDR3 DNA is TGTGCCAGCTCACCGATACCTGGCGGGGGTAGCACAGATACGCAGTATTTT. Residues: CASSPIPGGGSTDTQYF. Full variable domain (missing parts from reference TRBV18 and TRBJ2-3): NAGVMQNPRHLVRRRGQEARLRCSPMKGHSHVYWYRQLPEEGLKFMVYLQKENIIDESGMPKERFSAEFPKEGPSILRIQQVVRGDSAAYFCASSPIPGGGSTDTQYFGPGTRLTVL.

The gene calls are TRBV2 and TRBJ1-1; a possible D gene is TRBD1 (5 bases). There are 14 residues in the CDR3. CDR1 is SNHLY, CDR2 FYNNEI, per germline. V lost 9 bases and J 0 bases, leaving 14 bases between the germline ends. Here the CDR3 reads CARGIGTVNTEAFF. The DNA for the CDR3 is TGTGCCAGGGGGATCGGGACTGTGAACACTGAAGCTTTCTTT.

The chain couples TRBV30 to TRBJ2-1, with D possibly TRBD2 on 6 matching bases. Trimming removed 5 bases at V and 2 bases at J, with 22 bases between. CDR3 length: 17 residues. Germline CDR1 GTSNPN, CDR2 SVGIG (reference sequence). The CDR3 sequence: CAWQPPSAGGAYNEQFF. CDR3 in DNA: TGTGCCTGGCAGCCCCCTAGTGCTGGCGGGGCCTACAATGAGCAGTTCTTC.

Turning to this clone: This sample includes further DNA sequences coding for the same CDR3. This rearrangement joins TRBV5-1 to TRBJ2-7, with unresolved D. The germline V and J ends were trimmed by 2 bases and 5 bases, with 8 bases remaining between them. The CDR3 spans 12 residues. Germline CDR1 and CDR2: SGHRS and YFSETQ. The CDR3 coding sequence is TGCGCCAGCAGCTTCTCCAGTGACGAGCAGTACTTC. It is translated as CASSFSSDEQYF.

V and J are TRBV9 and TRBJ2-3, with 9 bases lining up with TRBD2. CDR3 size: 16 residues. With V trimmed by 2 bases and J by 2 bases, 6 bases remained unmatched. Germline V CDR1 and CDR2: SGDLS, YYNGEE. The CDR3: CASSVRLAENTDTQYF. CDR3 nucleotides: TGTGCCAGCAGCGTCCGACTAGCGGAGAACACAGATACGCAGTATTTT. Looking up the rest from reference TRBV9 and TRBJ2-3 gives the full variable domain: DSGVTQTPKHLITATGQRVTLRCSPRSGDLSVYWYQQSLDQGLQFLIQYYNGEERAKGNILERFSAQQFPDLHSELNLSSLELGDSALYFCASSVRLAENTDTQYFGPGTRLTVL.

V is TRBV2 and J is TRBJ1-2, with TRBD1 matching over 7 bases. V gave up 6 bases and J gave up 4 bases; unmatched junction bases: 11. Looked up from germline, CDR1 is SNHLY and CDR2 is FYNNEI. This CDR3 comprises 15 residues. In DNA, the CDR3 is TGTGCCAGCAGGACGGACAGGCAACTATCCTATGGCTACACCTTC. It yields the protein CASRTDRQLSYGYTF.

The chain has TRBV28 and TRBJ1-2, with D hard to call. This CDR3 is 12 amino acids long. Germline V lookup: CDR1 MDHEN, CDR2 SYDVKM. V shed 3 bases and J shed 6 bases, with 8 bases lying between them. CDR3 in amino acids: CASSLPRNGYTF. The CDR3 DNA reads TGTGCCAGCAGTTTGCCGCGCAATGGCTACACCTTC.

The gene calls are TRBV10-3 and TRBJ1-1; 9 bases match TRBD1. CDR3 length: 14 residues. After removal of 4 bases from V and 3 bases from J, the junction contained 3 bases not matched to a gene. Germline V lookup: CDR1 ENHRY, CDR2 SYGVKD. In DNA, the CDR3 is TGTGCCATCAGTGTGGGACAGGGCTACACTGAAGCTTTCTTT. Translating gives CAISVGQGYTEAFF.

This clone was seen a handful of times. CDR3 nucleotide sequence: TGTGCCAGCAGCGTGGGGGGGACGGCAGCCTACGAGCAGTACTTC. Translating gives CASSVGGTAAYEQYF. The chain carries TRBV9 and TRBJ2-7, with 7 bases fitting TRBD2. This CDR3 region has 15 residues. Germline V lookup: CDR1 SGDLS, CDR2 YYNGEE. With V trimmed by 2 bases and J by 2 bases, 7 bases remained unmatched. Combining the CDR3 with reference TRBV9 and TRBJ2-7 gives the whole variable domain DSGVTQTPKHLITATGQRVTLRCSPRSGDLSVYWYQQSLDQGLQFLIQYYNGEERAKGNILERFSAQQFPDLHSELNLSSLELGDSALYFCASSVGGTAAYEQYFGPGTRLTVT.

This clone was seen only a few times. The chain joins TRBV20-1 to TRBJ1-2, with D uncertain. V was cut by 6 bases and J by 2 bases, with 7 bases left in between. Germline V lookup: CDR1 DFQATT, CDR2 SNEGSKA (reference sequence). The CDR3 sequence is 11 residues long. CDR3 loop: CSAEGNYGYTF. The DNA for the CDR3 is TGCAGTGCCGAGGGCAACTATGGCTACACCTTC.

The chain carries TRBV6-1 and TRBJ1-6; no definite D call. V was cut by 3 bases and J by 9 bases, with 9 bases left in between. This CDR3 region has 13 residues. Germline V CDR1 and CDR2: MNHNS, SASEGT. CDR3 amino acids: CASSDTSGSPLHF. CDR3 bases: TGTGCCAGCAGTGACACTTCTGGTTCACCCCTCCACTTT.

This rearrangement joins TRBV5-4 to TRBJ2-2; 7 bases agree with TRBD1. The CDR3 runs to 16 residues. The V segment lost 4 bases and the J segment 5 bases; nucleotides outside the gene matches: 11. The germline gives CDR1 SGHNT, CDR2 YYREEE (reference sequence). The CDR3 loop is CASSPGTAKATGELFF. DNA for the CDR3: TGTGCCAGCAGCCCCGGGACAGCGAAGGCTACCGGGGAGCTGTTTTTT.

The V gene is TRBV28, the J gene TRBJ2-7, with TRBD1 matching over 8 bases. Germline CDR1 is MDHEN and CDR2 is SYDVKM. Unmatched junction bases numbered 15, after V lost 4 bases and J lost 7 bases. The CDR3 has 16 residues. Written as DNA, the CDR3 is TGTGCCAGCAGTTACCAACGGTTTTCAGGGGGCGATGAGCAGTACTTC. It specifies CASSYQRFSGGDEQYF.

This clone occurred a few times. The chain uses TRBV27 and TRBJ2-6; 7 bases are a match to TRBD1. The V segment lost 6 bases and the J segment 4 bases; nucleotides outside the gene matches: 15. CDR1 is MNHEY and CDR2 is SMNVEV in the germline V gene (reference sequence). CDR3 size: 18 residues. CDR3 bases: TGTGCCAGCAGCCCTCCTAGACAGGGTTTTGGAGGGGCCAACGTCCTGACTTTC. Amino acids: CASSPPRQGFGGANVLTF.

The chain is built from TRBV10-3 and TRBJ2-7; 9 bases line up with TRBD1. From germline, CDR1 is ENHRY and CDR2 SYGVKD. V trimming: 6 bases; J trimming: 0 bases; junction bases outside the gene matches: 6. The CDR3 covers 15 residues. In DNA, the CDR3 is TGTGCCATCAGGGGGGGACAGGGTGACTCCTACGAGCAGTACTTC. Translation: CAIRGGQGDSYEQYF.

In DNA, the CDR3 is TGTGCCAGCAGCTTCCCCCGTCGGGTCGAGCAGTACTTC. As protein: CASSFPRRVEQYF. The chain is built from TRBV7-2 and TRBJ2-7; D not certain. This CDR3 is built from 13 residues. V lost 3 bases and J 6 bases, leaving 12 bases between the germline ends. CDR1 and CDR2 (germline): SGHTA, FQGNSA.

The chain employs TRBV27 and TRBJ1-2; TRBD1 aligns across 7 bases. The germline gives CDR1 MNHEY, CDR2 SMNVEV (reference sequence). V lost 5 bases and J lost 4; bases outside the gene matches: 16. The CDR3 is 17 amino acids. The CDR3 loop reads CASSRLRTGSGGYGYTF. DNA of the CDR3: TGTGCCAGCAGTAGACTTCGGACGGGATCAGGGGGCTATGGCTACACCTTC.

The rearrangement uses TRBV7-3 and TRBJ1-2; D uncertain. V gave up 5 bases and J gave up 6 bases, with 25 bases separating them. The V gene's germline CDR1 is SGHTA and CDR2 FQGTGA. The length of the CDR3 is 17 residues. CDR3 coding DNA: TGTGCCAGCAGCACCCCGGTTCGACAAGGCACGAAAAATGGCTACACCTTC. This sequence encodes CASSTPVRQGTKNGYTF. The complete variable domain, with remaining parts taken from reference TRBV7-3 and TRBJ1-2, reads GAGVSQTPSNKVTEKGKYVELRCDPISGHTALYWYRQSLGQGPEFLIYFQGTGAADDSGLPNDRFFAVRPEGSVSTLKIQRTERGDSAVYLCASSTPVRQGTKNGYTFGSGTRLTVV.

This clone came up a few times. The rearrangement uses TRBV29-1 and TRBJ2-1; tentative D call: TRBD2 (6 bases). The CDR3 totals 14 residues. V was clipped by 7 bases and J by 6 bases, with 19 bases between them. The V gene's germline CDR1 is SQVTM and CDR2 ANQGSEA. The CDR3 DNA reads TGCAGCGGGGAACGGGACTTGCTATTCAATGAGCAGTTCTTC. This translates into CSGERDLLFNEQFF.

The chain employs TRBV18 and TRBJ1-2; 10 positions match TRBD1. The CDR3 covers 17 residues. Looked up from germline, CDR1 is KGHSH and CDR2 is LQKENI. V trimming: 0 bases; J trimming: 5 bases; junction bases outside the gene matches: 9. CDR3 nucleotide sequence: TGTGCCAGCTCACCACCTCCGTGGGACAGGGGAGTATATGGCTACACCTTC. This codes for CASSPPPWDRGVYGYTF. The full variable domain, its missing parts supplied by reference TRBV18 and TRBJ1-2, is NAGVMQNPRHLVRRRGQEARLRCSPMKGHSHVYWYRQLPEEGLKFMVYLQKENIIDESGMPKERFSAEFPKEGPSILRIQQVVRGDSAAYFCASSPPPWDRGVYGYTFGSGTRLTVV.

The chain joins TRBV11-2 to TRBJ2-7; tentatively, D is TRBD2 (6 bases). Trimming stripped 5 bases from V and 0 bases from J, with 14 bases between. CDR1 and CDR2 (germline): SGHAT, FQNNGV. The length of the CDR3 is 15 residues. The CDR3 DNA follows: TGTGCCAGCAGCACCCAACCCGGGAGCTCCTACGAGCAGTACTTC. Protein: CASSTQPGSSYEQYF.

J is TRBJ1-6 and V is TRBV6-6; 7 bases map to TRBD1. The germline V gene has CDR1 MNHNY and CDR2 SVGAGI (reference sequence). CDR3 length: 13 residues. V shed 11 bases, J shed 7 bases, and the junction held 8 bases outside the gene matches. The DNA of the CDR3 is TGTGCCGGGAAGACAGGGTTAAATTCACCCCTCCACTTT. It specifies CAGKTGLNSPLHF.

This chain joins TRBV25-1 and TRBJ2-3, with D possibly TRBD1 on 6 matching bases. The CDR3 totals 14 residues. The germline CDR1 and CDR2 sequences are MGHDK and SYGVNS. V dropped 10 bases and J dropped 1 base, with 15 bases sitting between them. The CDR3 spells CANSGTIRTDTQYF. CDR3 nucleotides: TGTGCCAACTCCGGGACAATCCGCACAGATACGCAGTATTTT.

The chain recombines TRBV14 with TRBJ2-7; D unclear. V dropped 1 base and J dropped 7 bases, with 8 bases sitting between them. Germline V gives CDR1 SGHDN, CDR2 FVKESK. This CDR3 comprises 12 residues. The CDR3 DNA reads TGTGCCAGCAGCCAAGTGTTCGGGGAGCAGTACTTC. It codes for CASSQVFGEQYF. Using reference TRBV14 and TRBJ2-7 for the parts outside the CDR3, the full variable domain is EAGVTQFPSHSVIEKGQTVTLRCDPISGHDNLYWYRRVMGKEIKFLLHFVKESKQDESGMPNNRFLAERTGGTYSTLKVQPAELEDSGVYFCASSQVFGEQYFGPGTRLTVT.